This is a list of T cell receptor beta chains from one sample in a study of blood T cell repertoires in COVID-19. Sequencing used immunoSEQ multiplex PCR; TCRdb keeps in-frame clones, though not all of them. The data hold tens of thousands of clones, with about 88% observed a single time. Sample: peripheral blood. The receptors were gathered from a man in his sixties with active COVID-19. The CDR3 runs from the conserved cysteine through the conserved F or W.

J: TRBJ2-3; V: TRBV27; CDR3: CASTSSGRTDTQYF
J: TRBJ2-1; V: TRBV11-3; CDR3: CASSLETGGYNEQFF
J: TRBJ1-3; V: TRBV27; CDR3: CASSPAVAGGGNTIYF
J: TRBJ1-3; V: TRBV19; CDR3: CASSIGQGSSGNTIYF
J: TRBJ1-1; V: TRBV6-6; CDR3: CASTLTGAHKAEAFF
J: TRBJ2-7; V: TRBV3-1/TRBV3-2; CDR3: CASRPGTSKREQYF
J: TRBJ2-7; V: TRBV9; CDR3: CASSPRIEPYVDEQYF
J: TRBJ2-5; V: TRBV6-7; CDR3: CASSLIAGGRKTQYF
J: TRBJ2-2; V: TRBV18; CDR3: CASSPPGLAGSGTGELFF
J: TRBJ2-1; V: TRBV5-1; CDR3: CASSQGTSGSSYNEQFF
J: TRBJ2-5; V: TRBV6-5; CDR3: CASSYLTGGRETQYF
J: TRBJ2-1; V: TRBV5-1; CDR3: CASSGRTSGIFDNEQFF
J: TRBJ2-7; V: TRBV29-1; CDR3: CSVETSGPYEQYF
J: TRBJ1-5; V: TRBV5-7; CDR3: CASSLVGQGLPHQPQHF
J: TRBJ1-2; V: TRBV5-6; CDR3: CASSLRQGLYGYTF
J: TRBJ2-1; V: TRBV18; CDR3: CASSQGLEQFF
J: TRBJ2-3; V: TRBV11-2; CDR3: CASSPGTVKKTDTQYF
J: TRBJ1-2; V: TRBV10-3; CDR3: CAISENTVNYGYTF
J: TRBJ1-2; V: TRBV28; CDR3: CASSLQGSYGYTF
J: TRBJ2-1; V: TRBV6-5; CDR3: CASSYSTRTGFDEQFF
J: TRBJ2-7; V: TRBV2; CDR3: CASSLDGTAIGAYEQYF
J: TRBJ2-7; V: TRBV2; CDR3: CASSATSGKFYEQYF
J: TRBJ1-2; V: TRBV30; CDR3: CAWSVQTGGDGYTF
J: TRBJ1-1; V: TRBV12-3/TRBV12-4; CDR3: CASSWGQNTEAFF
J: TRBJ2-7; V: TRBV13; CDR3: CASSYSSGRPGYEQYF
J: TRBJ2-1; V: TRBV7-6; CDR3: CASSLVLAGANRGYNEQFF
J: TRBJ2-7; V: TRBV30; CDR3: CAWTVGVDSYEQYF
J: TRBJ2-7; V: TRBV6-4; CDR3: CASSDSPPQGRDGSYEQYF
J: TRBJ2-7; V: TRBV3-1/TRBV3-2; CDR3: CASSPLLAGLPSSSYEQYF
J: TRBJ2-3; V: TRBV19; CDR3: CASKRQGNTDTQYF
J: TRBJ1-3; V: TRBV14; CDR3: CASSQGGRGRSAGNTIYF
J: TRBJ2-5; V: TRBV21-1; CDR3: CASSKSPPSGMGAQYF
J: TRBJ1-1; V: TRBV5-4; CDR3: CASSSIPGGEANTEAFF
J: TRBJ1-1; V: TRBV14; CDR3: CASSQGDRGQGTEAFF
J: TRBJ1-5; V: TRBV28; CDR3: CASSSSDRGLVWHF
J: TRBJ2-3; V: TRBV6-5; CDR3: CASRTGTGYTDTQYF
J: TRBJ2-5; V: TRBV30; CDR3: CAWEDRQQETQYF